This TCR beta chain came from a study of T cell repertoires in cytomegalovirus infection. Study-wide context: Public TCR beta signature analysis indicated the presence of both CMV infection and matching HLA type.

Germline V gene sequence: CDR1 SGHRS, CDR2 YFSETQ. V dropped 4 bases and J dropped 6 bases, with 10 bases sitting between them. The length of the CDR3 is 12 residues. On this clonotype itself: Antigen unknown.

TCRdb reprocessed the reads via MiXCR and lists one record per CDR3 protein. The sample contains around 230,000 distinct CDR3 sequences, approximately 7% of which appear only once. Study results and caveats: In two of eight donors, the top clonotype was HLA-C-restricted CMV-specific. Carriage of CMV together with the relevant HLA was identifiable through cumulative public TCR beta family frequency.

The receptor's source is a human donor in good health (CMV status not recorded). Some clones in this sample may be carry-over from other donors' samples. The material sequenced was PBMCs. J is TRBJ1-2 and V is TRBV5-1; D is perhaps TRBD1 (5 bases). CDR3 region: CASSPGTDGYTF. CDR3 nucleotide sequence: TGCGCCAGCAGCCCAGGGACGGATGGCTACACCTTC.